Listed below are T cell receptor beta chains from one sample, sequenced in a study of cytomegalovirus exposure and HLA in healthy donors. Produced via immunoSEQ multiplex PCR; TCRdb's table is partial and in-frame only. Of fewer than 250,000 clones listed, roughly three quarters are singletons. The material sequenced was PBMCs. The receptors stem from a woman between 18 and 30 years old in good health and CMV-seronegative. Each CDR3 is given with its conserved first and last residue. The D gene is left open where the match is weak. Only some rows state a clone size, as once, few, many or a class for expanded clones.

d_gene,abundance,v_gene,j_gene,CDR3nt,CDR3aa
TRBD2,NA,TRBV2,TRBJ2-3,TGTGCCAGCAGCGGGAGACTAGCGGGAGCCACAGATACGCAGTATTTT,CASSGRLAGATDTQYF
NA,NA,TRBV9,TRBJ1-2,TGTGCCAGCAGCGTAGACGGGACAAGCTATGGCTACACCTTC,CASSVDGTSYGYTF
NA,NA,TRBV9,TRBJ2-5,TGTGCCAGCAGCGTAGTAGGACAGCTTGTGGAGACCCAGTACTTC,CASSVVGQLVETQYF
TRBD2,NA,TRBV4-2,TRBJ2-3,TGTGCCAGCAGCCAAGAACGACTAGCGGGGGGAAGCACAGATACGCAGTATTTT,CASSQERLAGGSTDTQYF
TRBD1,NA,TRBV19,TRBJ1-2,TGTGCCAGTACCGTTATGACAGGGAACTATGGCTACACCTTC,CASTVMTGNYGYTF
TRBD2,NA,TRBV9,TRBJ2-5,TGTGCCAGCAGCGCGACACCGAGGTTAGCGGGGGCCCAAGGAGTGACCCAGTACTTC,CASSATPRLAGAQGVTQYF
NA,NA,TRBV10-1,TRBJ2-1,TGCGCCAGCACGGCAGGCTCCCTAAAGGATGAGCAGTTCTTC,CASTAGSLKDEQFF
NA,NA,TRBV6-5,TRBJ1-1,TGTGCCAGCAGTTACTCAGACCGCGACGAGGACACTGAAGCTTTCTTT,CASSYSDRDEDTEAFF
NA,NA,TRBV6-6,TRBJ2-3,TGTGCCAGCAGCTCCCCTACAGATACGCAGTATTTT,CASSSPTDTQYF
NA,NA,TRBV29-1,TRBJ1-5,TGCAGCGTTGCCGGTAATAGCAATCAGCCCCAGCATTTT,CSVAGNSNQPQHF
TRBD1,NA,TRBV5-1,TRBJ2-1,TGCGCCAGCAGCAGAGGACAGGCCGACAATGAGCAGTTCTTC,CASSRGQADNEQFF
NA,NA,TRBV19,TRBJ1-2,TGTGCCAGTAGTATAGGTCGGCAGGGGCGGTATGGCTACACCTTC,CASSIGRQGRYGYTF
TRBD2,NA,TRBV15,TRBJ2-1,TGTGCCACCAGCTCCCCGGGTAGCGGGAGGACCTACAATGAGCAGTTCTTC,CATSSPGSGRTYNEQFF
NA,NA,TRBV18,TRBJ1-4,TGTGCCAGCTCACCACCGGCGGGGGCTAATGAAAAACTGTTTTTT,CASSPPAGANEKLFF
NA,NA,TRBV7-2,TRBJ2-5,TGTGCCAGCAGTGGAGGGGCGGCAGAGACCCAGTACTTC,CASSGGAAETQYF
TRBD1,NA,TRBV6-5,TRBJ2-1,TGTGCCAGCAGCGCGGCCGGGACAGCGAATGAGCAGTTCTTC,CASSAAGTANEQFF
TRBD2,NA,TRBV5-1,TRBJ2-1,TGCGCCAGCAGCTCCCTAGCGGGAGTCGGCGATGAGCAGTTCTTC,CASSSLAGVGDEQFF
NA,once,TRBV7-9,TRBJ2-7,TGTTCCAGCAGCCTCTCAGGTGGTAACTACGAGCAGTACTTC,CSSSLSGGNYEQYF
TRBD2,few,TRBV6-1,TRBJ2-1,TGTGCCAGCAGTGGGAGGACTAGCGGGAGCGGGGGTGAGCAGTTCTTC,CASSGRTSGSGGEQFF
NA,NA,TRBV6-6,TRBJ1-1,TGTGCCAGCAGTCAGGGGCTTTCCGGGACTGAAGCTTTCTTT,CASSQGLSGTEAFF
NA,NA,TRBV29-1,TRBJ2-7,TGCAGCGTTACAGGGGGGGGCGAGCAGTACTTC,CSVTGGGEQYF
TRBD1,NA,TRBV7-6,TRBJ1-1,TGTGCCAGCAGCCCCGACAGGGGCTCCACTGAAGCTTTCTTT,CASSPDRGSTEAFF
TRBD2,NA,TRBV5-5,TRBJ2-1,TGTGCCAGCAGCTCTAGCGGGCAGGTGAATGAGCAGTTCTTC,CASSSSGQVNEQFF
TRBD1,NA,TRBV11-2,TRBJ1-2,TGTGCCAGCAGGCCCGGGACAGATCCCTATGGCTACACCTTC,CASRPGTDPYGYTF
NA,NA,TRBV27,TRBJ2-7,TGTGCCAGCAGTTTATCTTCTAACTCCTACGAGCAGTACTTC,CASSLSSNSYEQYF
TRBD1,NA,TRBV29-1,TRBJ2-2,TGCAGCGTTGAGGGACAGGGGGCGCACACCGGGGAGCTGTTTTTT,CSVEGQGAHTGELFF
NA,NA,TRBV2,TRBJ2-7,TGTGCCAGCAGAGTACCCTCCTACGAGCAGTACTTC,CASRVPSYEQYF
TRBD2,few,TRBV6-4,TRBJ2-2,TGTGCCAGCAGTGAGGGACTAGCGGAGCACACCGGGGAGCTGTTTTTT,CASSEGLAEHTGELFF
NA,NA,TRBV7-9,TRBJ1-1,TGTGCCAGCAGCTTTTATTTCGCGGGACCCAACACTGAAGCTTTCTTT,CASSFYFAGPNTEAFF
NA,NA,TRBV21-1,TRBJ2-7,TGTGCCAGCACCCCGAGACAGGGGGGCTCCTACGAGCAGTACTTC,CASTPRQGGSYEQYF
TRBD1,few,TRBV10-2,TRBJ2-7,TGCGCCAGCAGTCCCCAGGACAGGGAATACTACGAGCAGTACTTC,CASSPQDREYYEQYF
TRBD1,NA,TRBV19,TRBJ1-1,TGTGCCAGTAGTAACTCACAGGGGTCTGAAGCTTTCTTT,CASSNSQGSEAFF
TRBD1,NA,TRBV27,TRBJ2-3,TGTGCCTCTTCAACCGGGACAGGGTGGGATACGCAGTATTTT,CASSTGTGWDTQYF
NA,NA,TRBV15,TRBJ2-4,TGTGCCACCAGCAGAGCAGGCGTCATTCAGTACTTC,CATSRAGVIQYF
NA,NA,TRBV6-1,TRBJ1-1,TGTGCCAGCTTACTAGGCTCCACTGAAGCTTTCTTT,CASLLGSTEAFF
TRBD1,NA,TRBV6-1,TRBJ1-1,TGTGCCAGCAGTGCCTTGATAGACCGGGACAGGGTAACTGAAGCTTTCTTT,CASSALIDRDRVTEAFF
NA,few,TRBV6-5,TRBJ1-2,TGTGCCAGCAGCTCGGGGAGGGGAAGGTTCTATGGCTACACCTTC,CASSSGRGRFYGYTF
NA,NA,TRBV21-1,TRBJ2-7,TGTGCCAGCATGGAGTCGAACGAGCAGTACTTC,CASMESNEQYF
NA,NA,TRBV6-4,TRBJ1-5,TGTGCCAGCAGTGGGTCGGGAGGGGACTCGGGCAATCAGCCCCAGCATTTT,CASSGSGGDSGNQPQHF
TRBD1,NA,TRBV2,TRBJ2-7,TGTGCCAGCAGCCCTATGGACAGGGTGAAATTCCACGAGCAGTACTTC,CASSPMDRVKFHEQYF
NA,once,TRBV6-5,TRBJ2-5,TGTGCCAGCAGTTACTCGAAGAAGCGGATAAAAGAGACCCAGTACTTC,CASSYSKKRIKETQYF
TRBD1,NA,TRBV27,TRBJ2-7,TGTGCCAGCAGTTTATCTCCGCCTACAGGGGTGGGCTACGAGCAGTACTTC,CASSLSPPTGVGYEQYF
TRBD1,NA,TRBV29-1,TRBJ2-7,TGCAGCGTCGGGACAGGGGCCCACGAGCAGTACTTC,CSVGTGAHEQYF
TRBD1,NA,TRBV10-1,TRBJ2-3,TGCGCCAGCAGTGAGTCGGGACAGGGTGTAGATACGCAGTATTTT,CASSESGQGVDTQYF
NA,NA,TRBV19,TRBJ1-1,TGTGCCAGTAACACACCATTCGCGTCCAGGGTTACTGAAGCTTTCTTT,CASNTPFASRVTEAFF
TRBD1,NA,TRBV13,TRBJ2-6,TGTGCCAGCAGCCCGGAGGACAGGGGACCTGGGGCCAACGTCCTGACTTTC,CASSPEDRGPGANVLTF
NA,NA,TRBV7-3,TRBJ2-1,TGTGCCAGCAGCCCGGGGACAGAGCAGTTCTTC,CASSPGTEQFF
NA,NA,TRBV11-2,TRBJ1-4,TGTGCCAGCAGCCGGGGGGATGGGGGGTTCGGTGAAAAACTGTTTTTT,CASSRGDGGFGEKLFF
TRBD2,NA,TRBV9,TRBJ2-5,TGTGCCAGCAGCGTAGCAGCGGGAGTCCAAGAGACCCAGTACTTC,CASSVAAGVQETQYF
TRBD1,NA,TRBV11-1,TRBJ2-5,TGTGCCAGCAGCCTAGGACAGGGAAAGGAAGAGACCCAGTACTTC,CASSLGQGKEETQYF
NA,NA,TRBV19,TRBJ1-1,TGTGCCAGTAGTATAGCCGAGCACACTGAAGCTTTCTTT,CASSIAEHTEAFF
NA,NA,TRBV7-9,TRBJ2-1,TGTGCCAGCAGAGGTCGGGGATCTGCCTACAATGAGCAGTTCTTC,CASRGRGSAYNEQFF
TRBD2,NA,TRBV5-1,TRBJ2-2,TGCGCCAGCAGCTCATGGACCGGGACTAGGGCTACCGGGGAGCTGTTTTTT,CASSSWTGTRATGELFF
TRBD2,NA,TRBV29-1,TRBJ2-1,TGCAGCGTTGCCCCGAGACTAGCGGACAATGAGCAGTTCTTC,CSVAPRLADNEQFF
NA,few,TRBV6-1,TRBJ1-5,TGTGCCAGCAGTGCGAGGGCAACCGATCAGCCCCAGCATTTT,CASSARATDQPQHF
NA,NA,TRBV5-4,TRBJ1-2,TGTGCCAGCAGCGCTGACAGGTTTAACTATGGCTACACCTTC,CASSADRFNYGYTF
TRBD1,NA,TRBV6-5,TRBJ2-2,TGTGCCAGCAGGATCAACAGGGGCCCCGGGGAGCTGTTTTTT,CASRINRGPGELFF
NA,NA,TRBV6-5,TRBJ2-4,TGTGCCAGCAGGAAGGACGGACTGAAAAACATTCAGTACTTC,CASRKDGLKNIQYF
TRBD2,NA,TRBV4-1,TRBJ2-3,TGCGCCAGCAGCCCGACTAGCGGGACCACAGATACGCAGTATTTT,CASSPTSGTTDTQYF
NA,NA,TRBV29-1,TRBJ2-5,TGCAGCGTTGAGTGGTTGCAGGGAAAAGAGACCCAGTACTTC,CSVEWLQGKETQYF